A single sample gave rise to the 32 T cell receptor beta chains below, sequenced in a study of response to subunit inactivated influenza vaccine. TCRdb re-called the RT-PCR reads with MiXCR, one entry per CDR3 protein. The top ten hold about 10% of the sample, which has around 600,000 distinct CDR3 sequences, about 11% seen once. The same sample was also studied in work on T cells expressing NK-cell markers. As that report states: As the method of synthesis, 5'RACE template switching with UMIs yielded TCR beta cDNA.

The sequences come from PBMCs from blood, collected on the day of vaccination. These TCRs come from a man aged 45-65 years who received an inactivated influenza vaccine.

The V call is TRBV2, the J call TRBJ1-5; weak D call: TRBD1 (5 bases). The V end lost 1 base, the J end lost 3 bases, and 10 bases lay between the germline ends. This CDR3 has 15 residues. Germline V gene sequence: CDR1 SNHLY, CDR2 FYNNEI. DNA of the CDR3: TGTGCCAGCAGTGAAGGTCGACAGTTCAATCAGCCCCAGCATTTT. Amino acids: CASSEGRQFNQPQHF.

The V gene is TRBV20-1, the J gene TRBJ2-7, with a weak D call TRBD1 (6 bases). Germline CDR1 is DFQATT and CDR2 is SNEGSKA (reference sequence). The CDR3 extends over 13 amino acids. V lost 5 bases to trimming and J lost 2 bases, with 13 bases between them. The CDR3 coding sequence is TGCAGTGCTTCGGACAGATTCCCCTACGAGCAGTACTTC. Residues: CSASDRFPYEQYF.

The CDR3: CASSLGFRTGDSPLHF. In DNA, the CDR3 is TGTGCCAGCAGCTTAGGGTTCAGGACAGGCGATTCACCCCTCCACTTT. This rearrangement joins TRBV5-6 to TRBJ1-6; 7 bases match TRBD1. The CDR3 length is 16 residues. Trimming at V came to 2 bases and at J to 8 bases, leaving 10 bases not matched to a gene. The germline V gene has CDR1 SGHDT and CDR2 YYEEEE.

This clonotype has just a few counts. V is TRBV7-2 and J is TRBJ2-7; 9 bases match TRBD2. The CDR3 loop spans 16 amino acids. V shed 1 base and J 2 bases; nucleotides not matched to a gene: 6. In germline, CDR1 is SGHTA, CDR2 FQGNSA. CDR3 residues: CASSLEGSGSPYEQYF. The CDR3 DNA follows: TGTGCCAGCAGCTTAGAGGGTAGCGGGAGCCCCTACGAGCAGTACTTC.

The J gene is TRBJ1-1, the V gene TRBV10-3; the match to TRBD1 covers 8 bases. Trimming cost V 4 bases and J 0 bases; bases outside gene matches: 4. This CDR3 comprises 15 residues. From germline, CDR1 is ENHRY and CDR2 SYGVKD. In DNA, the CDR3 is TGTGCCATCAGTGGACAGGGGACTATGAACACTGAAGCTTTCTTT. Residues: CAISGQGTMNTEAFF.

Only a few counts were recorded for this clonotype. This chain joins TRBV5-1 and TRBJ1-1; no reliable D call. The CDR3 covers 16 residues. Trimming took off 0 bases at V and 6 bases at J, with 18 bases between the two ends. CDR1 is SGHRS, CDR2 YFSETQ, per germline. The CDR3 bases are TGCGCCAGCAGCTTGGAAATGACCGGGCTCAACCCTGAAGCTTTCTTT. Protein sequence: CASSLEMTGLNPEAFF.

This clonotype was detected a few times. J is TRBJ2-5 and V is TRBV2; either TRBD1 or TRBD2 may fit D (5 bases each). This CDR3 comprises 15 residues. Germline lookup yields CDR1 SNHLY and CDR2 FYNNEI. Trimming stripped 2 bases from V and 0 bases from J, with 10 bases between. CDR3 residues: CASSEPGPHQETQYF. In DNA form, the CDR3 reads TGTGCCAGCAGTGAACCGGGACCCCACCAAGAGACCCAGTACTTC.

This clonotype has a handful of counts. This chain links TRBV11-2 with TRBJ2-5, with unresolved D. This CDR3 is 15 amino acids long. V gave up 1 base and J gave up 5 bases, with 14 bases separating them. The V gene's germline CDR1 is SGHAT and CDR2 FQNNGV. Here the CDR3 reads CASSLAFALGETQYF. CDR3 sequence (DNA): TGTGCCAGCAGCTTAGCCTTCGCGCTTGGGGAGACCCAGTACTTC.

This clonotype occurred many times. A junction boundary mismatches the germline segment, possibly from a read error. The chain is built from TRBV5-1 and TRBJ2-1; TRBD1 is a possible D gene (6 bases). Germline V gene data show CDR1 as SGHRS and CDR2 as YFSETQ. This CDR3 is built from 13 residues. CDR3 sequence: CASSPQGYNEQFF. CDR3 nucleotide sequence: TGTGCCAGCAGCCCACAGGGCTACAATGAGCAGTTCTTC.

The chain links TRBV2 to TRBJ2-1; TRBD2 agrees at 8 bases. V was clipped by 6 bases and J by 8 bases; unmatched bases: 15. The germline V gene has CDR1 SNHLY and CDR2 FYNNEI. The CDR3 totals 16 residues. This CDR3 is CASSYPSGSVGDEQFF. The CDR3 DNA sequence: TGTGCCAGCAGCTACCCGAGCGGGAGCGTCGGGGATGAGCAGTTCTTC.

V is TRBV12-3 or TRBV12-4 and J is TRBJ2-5; the D call may be TRBD1 or TRBD2 (6 bases each). The CDR3 consists of 15 residues. With 5 bases removed from V and 2 bases from J, the gap between germline ends came to 15 bases. The CDR3 reads CASSLGGPGQETQYF. CDR3 nucleotide sequence: TGTGCCAGCAGTCTTGGGGGGCCGGGGCAAGAGACCCAGTACTTC.

This clonotype was seen a handful of times. The chain is built from TRBV5-1 and TRBJ2-7; 7 bases are a match to TRBD1. The CDR3 extends over 15 amino acids. V lost 6 bases, J lost 3 bases, and 12 bases stayed unmatched. CDR1 is SGHRS, CDR2 YFSETQ, per germline. The CDR3 loop reads CASKPRQGDNYEQYF. CDR3 DNA sequence: TGCGCCAGCAAACCCCGGCAGGGGGACAACTACGAGCAGTACTTC.

The chain joins TRBV29-1 to TRBJ2-3; 11 positions agree with TRBD2. CDR1 and CDR2 (germline): SQVTM, ANQGSEA. The CDR3 is 19 residues long. V gave up 7 bases and J gave up 0 bases; unmatched junction bases: 18. CDR3 region: CSGTAGTSGERRSTDTQYF. In DNA, the CDR3 is TGCAGCGGAACGGCCGGGACTAGCGGAGAACGCAGAAGCACAGATACGCAGTATTTT.

The V call is TRBV12-3 or TRBV12-4, the J call TRBJ2-4; D gene ambiguous. The CDR3 spans 16 residues. Trimming shortened V by 3 bases and J by 7 bases, and 19 bases separated the two germline ends. The CDR3 sequence is CASSFGRWEGSNIQYF. Written as DNA, the CDR3 is TGTGCCAGCAGTTTCGGTCGCTGGGAAGGGTCGAACATTCAGTACTTC.

The V and J genes are TRBV4-2 and TRBJ2-7; D remains ambiguous. Germline loops: CDR1 LGHNA, CDR2 YNFKEQ. This CDR3 is built from 14 residues. V lost 3 bases and J lost 3, with 12 bases in between. The CDR3 spells CASSQGTLNYEQYF. CDR3 nucleotide sequence: TGTGCCAGCAGCCAGGGTACACTGAACTACGAGCAGTACTTC.

The CDR3 sequence: CASSRAANQPQHF. CDR3 sequence (DNA): TGTGCCAGCAGTCGGGCAGCGAATCAGCCCCAGCATTTT. The chain employs TRBV25-1 and TRBJ1-5, with D unclear. Trimming removed 5 bases from V and 4 bases from J, with 9 bases in between. The CDR3 runs to 13 residues. Germline assignment: CDR1 MGHDK and CDR2 SYGVNS.

The chain is built from TRBV12-3 or TRBV12-4 and TRBJ1-2; perhaps TRBD1 as D (5 bases). The CDR3 runs 13 residues. V was shortened by 6 bases and J by 8 bases, with 16 bases between the two germline ends. The DNA for the CDR3 is TGTGCCAGCAGCTTCGCCGGGGCAGGGGGCTACACCTTC. It translates to CASSFAGAGGYTF.

The table lists this clonotype with a few counts. This chain links TRBV20-1 with TRBJ1-6, with no clear D. This CDR3 has 15 amino acids. Germline V gives CDR1 DFQATT, CDR2 SNEGSKA (reference sequence). The V end lost 3 bases, the J end lost 2 bases, and 11 bases lay between the germline ends. The CDR3 region is CSAREGSTYNSPLHF. The CDR3 coding sequence is TGCAGTGCTAGGGAGGGTAGTACCTATAATTCACCCCTCCACTTT.

The genes are TRBV12-3 or TRBV12-4 and TRBJ2-7, with 8 nucleotides matching TRBD2. Trimming took 6 bases from V and 1 from J; bases not matched to a gene: 8. The CDR3 covers 15 residues. CDR3 sequence: CASSPGLETSYEQYF. In DNA form, the CDR3 reads TGTGCCAGCAGCCCGGGACTAGAAACTTCCTACGAGCAGTACTTC.

There are a few counts of this clonotype. The chain joins TRBV12-3 or TRBV12-4 to TRBJ2-3; 10 positions agree with TRBD2. The CDR3 spans 16 residues. Trimming took 3 bases from V and 4 from J; bases not matched to a gene: 7. CDR3 loop: CASSFQRGGRADTQYF. The DNA for the CDR3 is TGTGCCAGCAGTTTCCAGCGGGGGGGCCGCGCAGATACGCAGTATTTT.

There are a few counts of this clonotype. The chain is built from TRBV4-1 and TRBJ1-6, with D hard to call. The germline V gene encodes CDR1 MGHRA and CDR2 YSYEKL. This CDR3 contains 15 residues. V lost 3 bases to trimming and J lost 5 bases, with 11 bases between them. The CDR3 spells CASSQLQLDNSPLHF. The CDR3 DNA reads as TGCGCCAGCAGCCAGCTACAGCTTGATAATTCACCCCTCCACTTT.

This clonotype has only a few counts. The chain has TRBV3-1 and TRBJ2-1; D may be TRBD1 (6 bases). The CDR3 is 16 residues long. Per the germline V gene, CDR1 is LGHDT and CDR2 is YNNKEL (reference sequence). Trimming left V 1 base short and J 0 bases short, with 10 bases between. The CDR3 here is CASSQAKGGSYNEQFF. The CDR3 DNA follows: TGTGCCAGCAGCCAAGCTAAAGGGGGCTCCTACAATGAGCAGTTCTTC.

V and J are TRBV20-1 and TRBJ2-3; tentative D call: TRBD1 (7 bases). Trimming shortened V by 0 bases and J by 5 bases, and 15 bases separated the two germline ends. This CDR3 has 15 residues. Looked up from germline, CDR1 is DFQATT and CDR2 is SNEGSKA (reference sequence). In DNA, the CDR3 is TGCAGTGCTAGAGATCTGCAGGGGGGCTTAGATACGCAGTATTTT. Protein: CSARDLQGGLDTQYF.

The V and J genes are TRBV20-1 and TRBJ2-3, with D uncertain. This CDR3 is 13 amino acids long. Between the trimmed V and J ends, which lost 3 bases and 6 bases, there was a span of 13 bases. Per germline, CDR1 DFQATT and CDR2 SNEGSKA (reference sequence). The CDR3 loop is CSASMAIWDTQYF. The CDR3 DNA reads as TGCAGTGCTAGTATGGCTATTTGGGATACGCAGTATTTT.

The J gene is TRBJ2-3, the V gene TRBV28; D is possibly TRBD2 (5 bases). The CDR3 is made up of 14 amino acids. V lost 6 bases, J lost 9 bases, and 19 bases lay in between. Germline V gives CDR1 MDHEN, CDR2 SYDVKM. CDR3 loop: CASRQTLVATTQYF. CDR3 DNA: TGTGCCAGCAGACAAACCCTTGTAGCGACAACGCAGTATTTT.

This clonotype showed up many times. The J gene is TRBJ2-3, the V gene TRBV30; TRBD2 agrees at 8 bases. V dropped 2 bases and J dropped 8; count of bases not matched to a gene: 12. The CDR3 is 15 amino acids. The germline CDR1 and CDR2 sequences are GTSNPN and SVGIG (reference sequence). The CDR3 nucleotides are TGTGCCTGGAGTCCGGAGCGGGGGACCGCCGGTACGCAGTATTTT. Protein product: CAWSPERGTAGTQYF. Combining the CDR3 with reference TRBV30 and TRBJ2-3 gives the whole variable domain SQTIHQWPATLVQPVGSPLSLECTVEGTSNPNLYWYRQAAGRGLQLLFYSVGIGQISSEVPQNLSASRPQDRQFILSSKKLLLSDSGFYLCAWSPERGTAGTQYFGPGTRLTVL.

The rearrangement joins TRBV18 to TRBJ2-4; TRBD1 aligns across 7 bases. The germline CDR1 and CDR2 sequences are KGHSH and LQKENI. This CDR3 comprises 13 residues. Germline trimming cut 1 base from V and 9 bases from J; bases unmatched to any gene: 3. The CDR3 loop is CASSPQGAGIQYF. The CDR3 bases are TGTGCCAGCTCACCACAGGGGGCCGGCATTCAGTACTTC.

This clonotype was seen at least ten times. V is TRBV24-1 and J is TRBJ2-7, with TRBD2 as a possible D gene (5 bases). Trimming left V 5 bases short and J 5 bases short, with 12 bases between. The CDR3 extends over 13 amino acids. CDR1 and CDR2 from the germline V gene are KGHDR and SFDVKD. The DNA for the CDR3 is TGTGCCACCAGTGCCCCGGACTTGAACGAGCAGTACTTC. It yields the protein CATSAPDLNEQYF.

A few counts support this clonotype. V gene TRBV11-2 combines with J gene TRBJ2-1; TRBD2 aligns across 12 bases. The length of the CDR3 is 18 residues. With 0 bases clipped from V and 4 bases from J, the junction kept 7 bases outside the gene matches. CDR1 and CDR2 (germline): SGHAT, FQNNGV. The CDR3 sequence is CASSLEGGLAGLYNEQFF. CDR3 sequence (DNA): TGTGCCAGCAGCTTAGAGGGCGGACTAGCGGGGCTATACAATGAGCAGTTCTTC.

Only a few counts were recorded for this clonotype. The DNA of the CDR3 is TGTGCCAGCAGTACCACGACTAGACCTAGCACAGATACGCAGTATTTT. Translating gives CASSTTTRPSTDTQYF. V is TRBV12-3 or TRBV12-4 and J is TRBJ2-3; TRBD2 is a possible D gene (6 bases). The ends were cut back, 5 bases at V and 0 bases at J, with 15 bases in the middle. CDR3 length: 16 residues.

The rearrangement joins TRBV6-2 or TRBV6-3 to TRBJ2-7; D might be TRBD1 (5 bases). This CDR3 comprises 13 residues. The germline V gene has CDR1 MNHEY and CDR2 SVGEGT. V lost 4 bases to trimming and J lost 3 bases, with 10 bases between them. The CDR3 here is CASSLRQFYEQYF. In nucleotides, the CDR3 is TGTGCCAGCAGTTTACGACAGTTCTACGAGCAGTACTTC.

This rearrangement joins TRBV30 to TRBJ1-1; D is unresolved. From germline, CDR1 is GTSNPN and CDR2 SVGIG (reference sequence). The CDR3 has 13 residues. The ends were cut back, 3 bases at V and 6 bases at J, with 14 bases in the middle. The DNA for the CDR3 is TGTGCCTGGAGCGCCCCTCCTGATGCTGAAGCTTTCTTT. Translating gives CAWSAPPDAEAFF.